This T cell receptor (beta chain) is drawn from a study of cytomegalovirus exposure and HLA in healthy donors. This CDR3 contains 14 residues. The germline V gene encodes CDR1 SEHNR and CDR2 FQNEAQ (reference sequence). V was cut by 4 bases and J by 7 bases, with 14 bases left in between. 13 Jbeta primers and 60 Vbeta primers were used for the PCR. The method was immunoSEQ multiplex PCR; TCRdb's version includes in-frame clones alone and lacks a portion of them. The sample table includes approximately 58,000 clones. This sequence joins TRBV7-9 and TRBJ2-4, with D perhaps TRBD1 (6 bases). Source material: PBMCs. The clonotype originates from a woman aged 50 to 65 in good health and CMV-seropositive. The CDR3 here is CASSWGQGTNIQYF. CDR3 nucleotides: TGTGCCAGCAGCTGGGGCCAGGGGACGAACATTCAGTACTTC.